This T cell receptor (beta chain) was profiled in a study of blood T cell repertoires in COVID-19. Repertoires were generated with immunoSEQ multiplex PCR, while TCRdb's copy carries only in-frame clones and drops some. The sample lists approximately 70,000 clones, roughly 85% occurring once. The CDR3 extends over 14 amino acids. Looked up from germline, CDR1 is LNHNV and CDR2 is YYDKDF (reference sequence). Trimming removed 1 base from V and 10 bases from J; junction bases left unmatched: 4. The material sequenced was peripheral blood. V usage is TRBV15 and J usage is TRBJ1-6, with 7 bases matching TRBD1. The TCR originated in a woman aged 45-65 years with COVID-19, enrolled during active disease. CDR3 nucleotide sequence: TGTGCCACCAGCAGAGGGCAGGGGGACTCACCCCTCCACTTT. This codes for CATSRGQGDSPLHF.